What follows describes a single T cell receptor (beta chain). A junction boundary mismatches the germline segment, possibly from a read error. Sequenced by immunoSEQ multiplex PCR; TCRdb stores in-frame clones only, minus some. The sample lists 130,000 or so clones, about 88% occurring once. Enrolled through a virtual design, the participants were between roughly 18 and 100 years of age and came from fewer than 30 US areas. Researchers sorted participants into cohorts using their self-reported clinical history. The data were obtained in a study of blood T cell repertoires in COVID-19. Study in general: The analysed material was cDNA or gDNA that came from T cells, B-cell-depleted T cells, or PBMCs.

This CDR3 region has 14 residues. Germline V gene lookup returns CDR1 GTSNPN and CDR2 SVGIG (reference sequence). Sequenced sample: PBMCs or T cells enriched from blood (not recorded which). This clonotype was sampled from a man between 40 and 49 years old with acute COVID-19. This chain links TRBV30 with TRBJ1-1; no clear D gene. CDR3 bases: TGCATGGTTTCCCGCCTCAGCGGGTACACTGAAGCTTTCTTT. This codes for CMVSRLSGYTEAFF.